The 10 T cell receptor beta chains reported below all come from one sample, sequenced in a study of T-cell memory formation after mild COVID-19. TCRdb passed the 5' RACE reads through MiXCR, listing each CDR3 protein once. There are 380,000 or so distinct CDR3 sequences in the sample; roughly 13% occur only once, and 20% to 25% lies in the top ten. The sequenced sample consisted of PBMCs or a T cell subset sorted from them (not recorded which). The receptor source for this set is a young man who had mild COVID-19 (a few samples of this study predate the infection). Cell type and time point are not known.

J is TRBJ2-1 and V is TRBV20-1; the D is unclear. CDR3 size: 13 residues. Per germline, CDR1 DFQATT and CDR2 SNEGSKA (reference sequence). Trimming took 5 bases from V and 2 from J, leaving 10 bases between them. The CDR3 reads CSASSVPYNEQFF. The CDR3 nucleotides are TGCAGTGCTTCTAGTGTCCCCTACAATGAGCAGTTCTTC.

V usage is TRBV4-3 and J usage is TRBJ1-2; D possibly corresponds to TRBD1 (5 bases). The CDR3 totals 14 residues. Germline V gene lookup returns CDR1 LGHNA and CDR2 YSLEER. V gave up 3 bases and J gave up 7 bases, with 15 bases separating them. As DNA, the CDR3 is TGCGCCAGCAGCCACGACAGAGCGTCAGCTGGCTACACCTTC. As protein: CASSHDRASAGYTF.

This clonotype has a single count. The gene calls are TRBV2 and TRBJ2-7, with 7 bases that match TRBD1. CDR1 is SNHLY and CDR2 is FYNNEI in the germline V gene. The CDR3 runs 13 residues. V lost 7 bases and J lost 6; bases outside the gene matches: 9. The CDR3 DNA reads as TGTGCCAGCACCTTCTTGAGGGACAGCGAGCAGTACTTC. Translating gives CASTFLRDSEQYF.

This chain uses TRBV9 with TRBJ2-3, with 10 bases that match TRBD2. V lost 0 bases, J lost 4 bases, and 5 bases stayed unmatched. Looked up from germline, CDR1 is SGDLS and CDR2 is YYNGEE. The CDR3 runs to 16 residues. CDR3 loop: CASSVETSGSPDTQYF. The CDR3 DNA reads as TGTGCCAGCAGCGTAGAGACTAGCGGGTCCCCAGATACGCAGTATTTT.

This clonotype was seen a few times. The gene calls are TRBV5-1 and TRBJ2-7; TRBD1 agrees at 7 bases. Germline V gives CDR1 SGHRS, CDR2 YFSETQ. The V and J ends lost 0 bases and 7 bases, in that order; junction bases with no gene match: 10. The CDR3 runs to 15 residues. The CDR3 sequence is CASSLASGRGSEQYF. For the CDR3, the DNA is TGCGCCAGCAGCTTGGCCTCCGGCAGGGGGAGTGAGCAGTACTTC. Full variable domain (remainder filled in from reference TRBV5-1 and TRBJ2-7): KAGVTQTPRYLIKTRGQQVTLSCSPISGHRSVSWYQQTPGQGLQFLFEYFSETQRNKGNFPGRFSGRQFSNSRSEMNVSTLELGDSALYLCASSLASGRGSEQYFGPGTRLTVT.

The chain has TRBV4-3 and TRBJ2-2; 11 bases align to TRBD2. The trim removed 2 bases at V and 1 base at J, leaving 9 bases unmatched. The CDR3 extends over 19 amino acids. The V gene's germline CDR1 is LGHNA and CDR2 YSLEER. The CDR3 protein is CASSQPPSGGLQNTGELFF. CDR3 sequence (DNA): TGCGCCAGCAGCCAACCCCCTAGCGGGGGGCTCCAGAACACCGGGGAGCTGTTTTTT.

V gene TRBV30 combines with J gene TRBJ2-2; tentative D call: TRBD1 (6 bases). V lost 5 bases to trimming and J lost 0 bases, with 10 bases between them. The CDR3 loop spans 14 amino acids. From germline, CDR1 is GTSNPN and CDR2 SVGIG (reference sequence). This CDR3 is CAWDTGSNTGELFF. The CDR3 DNA sequence: TGTGCCTGGGACACAGGGTCGAACACCGGGGAGCTGTTTTTT.

The rearrangement joins TRBV9 to TRBJ1-2; D gene unclear. The CDR3 totals 13 residues. Trimming shortened V by 2 bases and J by 1 base, and 6 bases separated the two germline ends. Germline V gives CDR1 SGDLS, CDR2 YYNGEE. CDR3 sequence (DNA): TGTGCCAGCAGCGTGCGGATTAACTATGGCTACACCTTC. The encoded protein is CASSVRINYGYTF.

The chain carries TRBV10-1 and TRBJ2-1, with D perhaps assigned TRBD1 or TRBD2 (6 bases each). The V gene lost 10 bases and the J gene lost 0 bases, with 16 bases spanning the gap. The CDR3 covers 15 residues. Germline V gives CDR1 WNHNN, CDR2 SYGVQD (reference sequence). CDR3 coding DNA: TGCGCCAACTTAATGTCGGGGGCCTCCTACAATGAGCAGTTCTTC. Translation: CANLMSGASYNEQFF.

Regarding this clonotype: Germline and junction disagree at one end, which may indicate a read error. The chain links TRBV7-9 to TRBJ2-3, with a possible D match to TRBD2 (6 bases). CDR1 is SEHNR, CDR2 FQNEAQ, per germline (reference sequence). The CDR3 has 15 amino acids. CDR3: CASRLGGGDTDTQYF. CDR3 nucleotides: TGTGCCAGCAGATTAGGCGGCGGGGACACAGATACGCAGTATTTT.